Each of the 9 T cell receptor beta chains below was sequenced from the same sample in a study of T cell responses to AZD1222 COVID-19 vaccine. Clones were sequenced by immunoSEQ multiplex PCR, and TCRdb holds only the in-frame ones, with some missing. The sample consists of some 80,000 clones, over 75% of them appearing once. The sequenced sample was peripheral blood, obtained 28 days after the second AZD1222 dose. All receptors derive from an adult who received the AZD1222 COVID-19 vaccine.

In DNA, the CDR3 is TGTGCCAGCAGTTTAGTTGAGCGGGGAAAACTGTTTTTT. It translates to CASSLVERGKLFF. V is TRBV27 and J is TRBJ1-4; D call uncertain. With 2 bases removed from V and 10 bases from J, the gap between germline ends came to 11 bases. Germline CDR1 and CDR2: MNHEY and SMNVEV (reference sequence). The CDR3 has 13 amino acids.

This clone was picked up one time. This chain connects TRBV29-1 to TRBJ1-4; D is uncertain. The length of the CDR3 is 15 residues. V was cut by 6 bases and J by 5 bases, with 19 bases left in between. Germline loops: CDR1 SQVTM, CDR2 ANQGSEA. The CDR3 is CSVPDRNRLNEKLFF. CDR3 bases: TGCAGCGTCCCCGACCGGAACAGATTAAATGAAAAACTGTTTTTT.

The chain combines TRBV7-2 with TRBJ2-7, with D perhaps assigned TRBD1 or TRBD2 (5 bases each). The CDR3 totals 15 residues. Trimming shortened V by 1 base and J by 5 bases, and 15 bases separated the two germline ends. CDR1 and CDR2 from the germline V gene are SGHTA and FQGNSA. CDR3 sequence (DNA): TGTGCCAGCAGCTTAGGGGGGAAAGGGTTGGACGAGCAGTACTTC. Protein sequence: CASSLGGKGLDEQYF. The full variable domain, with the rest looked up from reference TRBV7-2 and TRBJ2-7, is GAGVSQSPSNKVTEKGKDVELRCDPISGHTALYWYRQSLGQGLEFLIYFQGNSAPDKSGLPSDRFSAERTGGSVSTLTIQRTQQEDSAVYLCASSLGGKGLDEQYFGPGTRLTVT.

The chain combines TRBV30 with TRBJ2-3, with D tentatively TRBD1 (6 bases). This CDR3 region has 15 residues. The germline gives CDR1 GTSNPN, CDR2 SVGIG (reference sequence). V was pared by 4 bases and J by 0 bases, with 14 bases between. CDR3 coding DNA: TGTGCCTGGACCGACCCAGGGGCTAGCACAGATACGCAGTATTTT. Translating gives CAWTDPGASTDTQYF.

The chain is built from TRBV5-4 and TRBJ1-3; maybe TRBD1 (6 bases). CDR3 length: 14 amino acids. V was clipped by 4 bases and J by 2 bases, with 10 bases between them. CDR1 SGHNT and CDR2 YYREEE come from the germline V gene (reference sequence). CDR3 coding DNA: TGTGCCAGCAGCCTCGGGACACCTGGAAACACCATATATTTT. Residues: CASSLGTPGNTIYF. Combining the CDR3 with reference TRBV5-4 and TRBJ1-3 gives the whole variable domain ETGVTQSPTHLIKTRGQQVTLRCSSQSGHNTVSWYQQALGQGPQFIFQYYREEENGRGNFPPRFSGLQFPNYSSELNVNALELDDSALYLCASSLGTPGNTIYFGEGSWLTVV.

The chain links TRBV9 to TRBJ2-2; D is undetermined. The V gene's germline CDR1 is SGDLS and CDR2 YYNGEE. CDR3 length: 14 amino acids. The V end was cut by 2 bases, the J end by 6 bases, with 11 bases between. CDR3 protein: CASSVRLESGELFF. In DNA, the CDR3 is TGTGCCAGCAGCGTCCGCCTAGAGTCCGGGGAGCTGTTTTTT.

The DNA of the CDR3 is TGTGCCAGCAGCCAATATCTGCCCTCACCTAATGAAAAACTGTTTTTT. It yields the protein CASSQYLPSPNEKLFF. The V and J genes are TRBV3-1 (or the pseudogene TRBV3-2) and TRBJ1-4; D is uncertain. The V gene's germline CDR1 is LGHDT and CDR2 YNNKEL (reference sequence). V was pared by 2 bases and J by 3 bases, with 13 bases between. The CDR3 contains 16 residues.

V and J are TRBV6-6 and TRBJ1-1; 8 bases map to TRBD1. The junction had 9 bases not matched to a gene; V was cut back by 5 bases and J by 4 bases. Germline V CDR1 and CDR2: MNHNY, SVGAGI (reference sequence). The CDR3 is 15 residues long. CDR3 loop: CASSGTGQAPTEAFF. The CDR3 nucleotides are TGTGCCAGCAGTGGAACGGGACAGGCTCCCACTGAAGCTTTCTTT.

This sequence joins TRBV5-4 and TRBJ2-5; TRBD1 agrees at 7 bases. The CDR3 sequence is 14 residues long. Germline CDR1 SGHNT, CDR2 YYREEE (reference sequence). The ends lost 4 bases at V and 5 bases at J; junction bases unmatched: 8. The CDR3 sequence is CASSHTGVGETQYF. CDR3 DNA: TGTGCCAGCAGCCATACAGGGGTTGGGGAGACCCAGTACTTC. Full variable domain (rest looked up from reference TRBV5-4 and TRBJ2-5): ETGVTQSPTHLIKTRGQQVTLRCSSQSGHNTVSWYQQALGQGPQFIFQYYREEENGRGNFPPRFSGLQFPNYSSELNVNALELDDSALYLCASSHTGVGETQYFGPGTRLLVL.